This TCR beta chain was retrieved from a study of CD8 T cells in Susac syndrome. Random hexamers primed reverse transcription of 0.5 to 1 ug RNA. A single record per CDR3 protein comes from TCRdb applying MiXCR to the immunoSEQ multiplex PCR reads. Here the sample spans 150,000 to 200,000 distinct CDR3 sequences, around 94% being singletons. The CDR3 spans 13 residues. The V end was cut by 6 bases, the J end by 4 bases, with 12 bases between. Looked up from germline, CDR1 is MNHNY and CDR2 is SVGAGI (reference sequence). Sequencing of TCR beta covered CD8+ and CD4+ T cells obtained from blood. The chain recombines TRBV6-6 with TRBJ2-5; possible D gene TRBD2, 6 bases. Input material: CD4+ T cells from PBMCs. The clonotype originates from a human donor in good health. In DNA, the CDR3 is TGTGCCAGCAGGAAAACTAGCCCAGAGACCCAGTACTTC. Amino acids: CASRKTSPETQYF.